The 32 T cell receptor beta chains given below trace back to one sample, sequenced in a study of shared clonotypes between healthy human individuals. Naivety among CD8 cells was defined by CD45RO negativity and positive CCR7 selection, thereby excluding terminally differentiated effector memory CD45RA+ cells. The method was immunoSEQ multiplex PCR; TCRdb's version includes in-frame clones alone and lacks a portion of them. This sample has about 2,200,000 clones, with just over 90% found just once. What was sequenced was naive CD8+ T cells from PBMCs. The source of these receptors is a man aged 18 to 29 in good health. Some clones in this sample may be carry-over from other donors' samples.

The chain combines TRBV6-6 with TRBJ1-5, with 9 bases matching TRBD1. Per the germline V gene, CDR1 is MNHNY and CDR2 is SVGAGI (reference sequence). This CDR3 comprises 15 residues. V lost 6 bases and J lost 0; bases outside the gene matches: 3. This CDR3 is CASSRQGVSNQPQHF. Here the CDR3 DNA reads TGTGCCAGCAGCAGACAGGGGGTTAGCAATCAGCCCCAGCATTTT.

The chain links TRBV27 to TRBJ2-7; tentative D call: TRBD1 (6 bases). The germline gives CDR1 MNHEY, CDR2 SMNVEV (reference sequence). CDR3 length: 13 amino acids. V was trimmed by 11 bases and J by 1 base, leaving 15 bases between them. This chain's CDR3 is CAGGYGTSYEQYF. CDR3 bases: TGTGCCGGAGGATACGGGACATCCTACGAGCAGTACTTC.

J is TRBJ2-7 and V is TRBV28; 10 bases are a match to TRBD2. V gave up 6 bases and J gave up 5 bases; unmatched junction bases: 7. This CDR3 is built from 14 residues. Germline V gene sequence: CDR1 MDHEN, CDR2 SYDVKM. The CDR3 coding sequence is TGTGCCAGCAGCCCAGACAGCGGGAGGGACGAGCAGTACTTC. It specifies CASSPDSGRDEQYF.

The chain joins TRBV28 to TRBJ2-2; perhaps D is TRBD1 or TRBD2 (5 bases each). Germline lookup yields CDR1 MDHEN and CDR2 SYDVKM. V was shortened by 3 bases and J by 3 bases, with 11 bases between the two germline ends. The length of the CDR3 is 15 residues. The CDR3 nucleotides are TGTGCCAGCAGTTTCAGACGGGACGACACCGGGGAGCTGTTTTTT. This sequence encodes CASSFRRDDTGELFF.

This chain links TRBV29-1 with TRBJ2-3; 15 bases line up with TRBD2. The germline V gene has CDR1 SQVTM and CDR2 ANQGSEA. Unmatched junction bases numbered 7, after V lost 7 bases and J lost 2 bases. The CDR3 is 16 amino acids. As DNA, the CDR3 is TGCAGCGCCACAGGACTAGCGGGAGGGCCCACAGATACGCAGTATTTT. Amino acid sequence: CSATGLAGGPTDTQYF.

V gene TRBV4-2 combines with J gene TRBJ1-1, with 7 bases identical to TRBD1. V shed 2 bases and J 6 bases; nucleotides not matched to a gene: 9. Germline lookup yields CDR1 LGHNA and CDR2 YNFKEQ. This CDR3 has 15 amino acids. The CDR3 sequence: CASSQPGQRTAEAFF. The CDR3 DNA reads TGTGCCAGCAGCCAACCGGGACAGAGAACCGCTGAAGCTTTCTTT.

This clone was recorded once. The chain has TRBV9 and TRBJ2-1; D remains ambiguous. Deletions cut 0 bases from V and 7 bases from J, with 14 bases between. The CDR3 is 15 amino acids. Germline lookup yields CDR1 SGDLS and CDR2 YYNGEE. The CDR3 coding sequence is TGTGCCAGCAGCGTAGGTCCTAGTCGGATAAATGAGCAGTTCTTC. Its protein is CASSVGPSRINEQFF.

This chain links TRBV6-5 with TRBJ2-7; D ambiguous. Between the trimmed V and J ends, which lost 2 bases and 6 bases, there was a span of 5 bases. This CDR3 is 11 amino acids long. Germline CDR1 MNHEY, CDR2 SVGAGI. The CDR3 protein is CASSYPVEQYF. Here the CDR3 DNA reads TGTGCCAGCAGTTACCCTGTCGAGCAGTACTTC.

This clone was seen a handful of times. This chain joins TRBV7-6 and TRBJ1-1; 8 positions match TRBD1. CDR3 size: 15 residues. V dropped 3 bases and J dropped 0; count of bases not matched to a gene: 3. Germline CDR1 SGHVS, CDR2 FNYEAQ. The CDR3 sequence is CASSFRTGLNTEAFF. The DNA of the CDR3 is TGTGCCAGCAGCTTCCGGACAGGGTTGAACACTGAAGCTTTCTTT. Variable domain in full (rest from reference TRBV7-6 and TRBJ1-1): GAGVSQSPRYKVTKRGQDVALRCDPISGHVSLYWYRQALGQGPEFLTYFNYEAQQDKSGLPNDRFSAERPEGSISTLTIQRTEQRDSAMYRCASSFRTGLNTEAFFGQGTRLTVV.

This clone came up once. CDR3 loop: CASSLVSGTPQTYEQYF. As DNA, the CDR3 is TGTGCCAGCAGCTTAGTGTCCGGGACACCTCAGACTTACGAGCAGTACTTC. The V call is TRBV13, the J call TRBJ2-7; D is possibly TRBD1 (6 bases). Trimming took off 1 base at V and 4 bases at J, with 20 bases between the two ends. The V gene's germline CDR1 is PRHDT and CDR2 FYEKMQ (reference sequence). The CDR3 extends over 17 amino acids. The full variable domain, completed using reference TRBV13 and TRBJ2-7, is AAGVIQSPRHLIKEKRETATLKCYPIPRHDTVYWYQQGPGQDPQFLISFYEKMQSDKGSIPDRFSAQQFSDYHSELNMSSLELGDSALYFCASSLVSGTPQTYEQYFGPGTRLTVT.

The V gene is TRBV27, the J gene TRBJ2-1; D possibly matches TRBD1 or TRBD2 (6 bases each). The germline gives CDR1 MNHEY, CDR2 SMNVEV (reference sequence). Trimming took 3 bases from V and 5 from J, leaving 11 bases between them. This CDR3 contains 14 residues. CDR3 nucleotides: TGTGCCAGCAGTTTGCGGGACAACAACAATGAGCAGTTCTTC. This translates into CASSLRDNNNEQFF.

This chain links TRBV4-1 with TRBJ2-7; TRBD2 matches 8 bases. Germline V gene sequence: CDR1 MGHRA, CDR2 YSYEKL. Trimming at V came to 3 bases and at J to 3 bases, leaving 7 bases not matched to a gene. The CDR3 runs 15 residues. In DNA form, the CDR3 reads TGCGCCAGCAGCCACGGATTACTAGCGGACTACGAGCAGTACTTC. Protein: CASSHGLLADYEQYF.

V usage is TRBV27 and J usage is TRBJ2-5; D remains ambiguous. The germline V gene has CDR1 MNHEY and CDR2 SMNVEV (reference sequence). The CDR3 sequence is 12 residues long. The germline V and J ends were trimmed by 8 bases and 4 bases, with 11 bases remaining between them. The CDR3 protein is CASESALETQYF. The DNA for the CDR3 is TGTGCCAGCGAAAGTGCCCTAGAGACCCAGTACTTC.

The CDR3 protein is CASSYSLTDPDGYTF. The DNA for the CDR3 is TGTGCCAGCAGTTACTCGCTTACCGACCCCGATGGCTACACCTTC. This chain uses TRBV6-6 with TRBJ1-2; D not resolved. Trimming shortened V by 0 bases and J by 6 bases, and 14 bases separated the two germline ends. Germline assignment: CDR1 MNHNY and CDR2 SVGAGI (reference sequence). This CDR3 region has 15 residues.

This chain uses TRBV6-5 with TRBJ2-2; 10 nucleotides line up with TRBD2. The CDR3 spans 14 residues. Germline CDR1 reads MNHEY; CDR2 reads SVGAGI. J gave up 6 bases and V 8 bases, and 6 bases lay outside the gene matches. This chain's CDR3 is CASSSSGSSGELFF. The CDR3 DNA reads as TGTGCCAGCTCGTCTAGCGGGAGTTCCGGGGAGCTGTTTTTT.

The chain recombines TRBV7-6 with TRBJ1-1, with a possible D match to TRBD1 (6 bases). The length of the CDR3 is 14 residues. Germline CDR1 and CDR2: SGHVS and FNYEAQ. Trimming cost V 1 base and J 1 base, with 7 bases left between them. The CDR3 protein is CASSLGTANTEAFF. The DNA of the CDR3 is TGTGCCAGCAGCTTAGGGACAGCGAACACTGAAGCTTTCTTT.

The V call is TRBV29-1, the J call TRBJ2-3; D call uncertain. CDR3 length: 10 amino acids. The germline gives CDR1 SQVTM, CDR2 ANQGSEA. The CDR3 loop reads CSAEGDTQYF. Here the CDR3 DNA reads TGCTCGGCTGAAGGAGATACGCAGTATTTT.

Here the CDR3 DNA reads TGTGCCAGCAGACCCGTCTTGCGGAGCACAGATACGCAGTATTTT. Translation gives CASRPVLRSTDTQYF. This chain joins TRBV7-7 and TRBJ2-3, with unresolved D. This CDR3 has 15 amino acids. The V gene lost 6 bases and the J gene lost 0 bases, with 13 bases spanning the gap. The V gene's germline CDR1 is SSHAT and CDR2 FNYEAQ (reference sequence). Filled out from reference TRBV7-7 and TRBJ2-3, the complete variable domain reads GAGVSQSPRYKVTKRGQDVTLRCDPISSHATLYWYQQALGQGPEFLTYFNYEAQPDKSGLPSDRFSAERPEGSISTLTIQRTEQRDSAMYRCASRPVLRSTDTQYFGPGTRLTVL.

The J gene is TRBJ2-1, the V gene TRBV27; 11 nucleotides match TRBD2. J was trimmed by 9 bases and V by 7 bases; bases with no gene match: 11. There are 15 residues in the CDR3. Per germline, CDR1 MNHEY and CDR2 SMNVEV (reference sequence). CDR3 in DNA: TGTGCCAGCATGTCCCGTCCTAGCGGGAGGAGTGAGCAGTTCTTC. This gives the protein CASMSRPSGRSEQFF.

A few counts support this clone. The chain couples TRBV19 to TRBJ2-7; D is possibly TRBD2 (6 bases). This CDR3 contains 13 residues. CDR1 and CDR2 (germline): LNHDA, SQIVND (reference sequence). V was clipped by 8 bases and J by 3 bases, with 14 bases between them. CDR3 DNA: TGTGCCAGTGGCTGGGGGGAGAGCTACGAGCAGTACTTC. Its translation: CASGWGESYEQYF.

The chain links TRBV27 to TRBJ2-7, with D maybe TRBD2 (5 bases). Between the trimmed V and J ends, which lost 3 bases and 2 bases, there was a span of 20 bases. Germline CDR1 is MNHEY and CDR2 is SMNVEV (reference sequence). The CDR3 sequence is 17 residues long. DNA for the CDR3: TGTGCCAGCAGTTTCAGTGTCGGGGAAGCTGGCCCCTACGAGCAGTACTTC. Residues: CASSFSVGEAGPYEQYF.

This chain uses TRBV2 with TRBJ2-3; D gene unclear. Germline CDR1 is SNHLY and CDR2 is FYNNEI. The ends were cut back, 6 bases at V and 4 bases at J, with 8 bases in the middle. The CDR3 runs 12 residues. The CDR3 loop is CASSWQPDTQYF. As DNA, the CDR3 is TGTGCCAGCAGCTGGCAGCCAGATACGCAGTATTTT. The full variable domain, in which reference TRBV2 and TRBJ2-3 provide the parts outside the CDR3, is EPEVTQTPSHQVTQMGQEVILRCVPISNHLYFYWYRQILGQKVEFLVSFYNNEISEKSEIFDDQFSVERPDGSNFTLKIRSTKLEDSAMYFCASSWQPDTQYFGPGTRLTVL.

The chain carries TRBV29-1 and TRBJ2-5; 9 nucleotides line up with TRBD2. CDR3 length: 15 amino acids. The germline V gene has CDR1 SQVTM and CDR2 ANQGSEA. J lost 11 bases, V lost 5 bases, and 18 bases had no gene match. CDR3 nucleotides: TGCAGCGTTATGGGGGGACTAGCTGCGGGTTGGGAGCAGTACTTC. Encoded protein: CSVMGGLAAGWEQYF.

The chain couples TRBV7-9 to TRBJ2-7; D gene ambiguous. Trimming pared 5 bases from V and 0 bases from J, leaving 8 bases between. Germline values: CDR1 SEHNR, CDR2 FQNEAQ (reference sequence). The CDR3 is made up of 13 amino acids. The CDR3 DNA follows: TGTGCCAGCAGCACACTCCTCTCCTACGAGCAGTACTTC. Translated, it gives CASSTLLSYEQYF.

The CDR3 loop reads CASSLELAPYNEQFF. DNA for the CDR3: TGCGCCAGCAGCTTGGAACTAGCCCCCTACAATGAGCAGTTCTTC. V and J are TRBV5-1 and TRBJ2-1, with a tentative D call TRBD2 (6 bases). CDR1 and CDR2 from the germline V gene are SGHRS and YFSETQ. V was pared by 0 bases and J by 2 bases, with 9 bases between. The CDR3 totals 15 residues.

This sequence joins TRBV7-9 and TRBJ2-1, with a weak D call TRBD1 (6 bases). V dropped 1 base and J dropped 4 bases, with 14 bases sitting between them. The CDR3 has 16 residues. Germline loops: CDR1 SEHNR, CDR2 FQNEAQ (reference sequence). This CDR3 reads CASSLGWGPGYNEQFF. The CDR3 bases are TGTGCCAGCAGCTTAGGTTGGGGGCCCGGTTACAATGAGCAGTTCTTC.

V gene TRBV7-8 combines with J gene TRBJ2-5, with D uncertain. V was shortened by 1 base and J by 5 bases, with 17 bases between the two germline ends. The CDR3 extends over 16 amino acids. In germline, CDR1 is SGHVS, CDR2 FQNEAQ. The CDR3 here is CASSLVGDRLGETQYF. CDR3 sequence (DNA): TGTGCCAGCAGCTTAGTTGGGGATAGGTTGGGCGAGACCCAGTACTTC.

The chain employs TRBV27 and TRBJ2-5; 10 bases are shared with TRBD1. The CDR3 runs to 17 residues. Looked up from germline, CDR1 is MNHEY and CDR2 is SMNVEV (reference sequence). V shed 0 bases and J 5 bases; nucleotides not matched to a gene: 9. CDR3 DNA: TGTGCCAGCAGTTTATCGAGGGGGACAGGGGCGGCGGAGACCCAGTACTTC. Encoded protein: CASSLSRGTGAAETQYF.

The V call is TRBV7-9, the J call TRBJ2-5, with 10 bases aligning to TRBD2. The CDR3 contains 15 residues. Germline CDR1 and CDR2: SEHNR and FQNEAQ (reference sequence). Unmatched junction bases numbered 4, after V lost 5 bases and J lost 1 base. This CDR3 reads CASSPGTSAQETQYF. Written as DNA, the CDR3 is TGTGCCAGCAGCCCGGGGACTAGCGCCCAAGAGACCCAGTACTTC.

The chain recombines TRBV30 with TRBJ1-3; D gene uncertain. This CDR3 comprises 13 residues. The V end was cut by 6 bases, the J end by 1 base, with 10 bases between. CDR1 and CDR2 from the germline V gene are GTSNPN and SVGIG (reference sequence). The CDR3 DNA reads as TGTGCCTGCTTACGGGGATCTGGAAACACCATATATTTT. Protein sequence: CACLRGSGNTIYF.

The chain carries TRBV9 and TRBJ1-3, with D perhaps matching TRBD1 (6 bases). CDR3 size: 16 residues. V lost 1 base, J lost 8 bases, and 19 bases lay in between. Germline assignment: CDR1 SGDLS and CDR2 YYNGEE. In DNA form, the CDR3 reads TGTGCCAGCAGCGTAACGGACTTGGGGGGGCAAGACACCATATATTTT. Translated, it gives CASSVTDLGGQDTIYF.

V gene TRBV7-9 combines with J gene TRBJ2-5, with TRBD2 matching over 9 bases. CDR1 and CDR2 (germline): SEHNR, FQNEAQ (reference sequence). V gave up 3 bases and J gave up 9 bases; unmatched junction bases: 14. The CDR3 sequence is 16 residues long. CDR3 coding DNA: TGTGCCAGCAGCTTTCTCGCTAGCGGGAAGGTCCTGTCCCAGTACTTC. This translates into CASSFLASGKVLSQYF.